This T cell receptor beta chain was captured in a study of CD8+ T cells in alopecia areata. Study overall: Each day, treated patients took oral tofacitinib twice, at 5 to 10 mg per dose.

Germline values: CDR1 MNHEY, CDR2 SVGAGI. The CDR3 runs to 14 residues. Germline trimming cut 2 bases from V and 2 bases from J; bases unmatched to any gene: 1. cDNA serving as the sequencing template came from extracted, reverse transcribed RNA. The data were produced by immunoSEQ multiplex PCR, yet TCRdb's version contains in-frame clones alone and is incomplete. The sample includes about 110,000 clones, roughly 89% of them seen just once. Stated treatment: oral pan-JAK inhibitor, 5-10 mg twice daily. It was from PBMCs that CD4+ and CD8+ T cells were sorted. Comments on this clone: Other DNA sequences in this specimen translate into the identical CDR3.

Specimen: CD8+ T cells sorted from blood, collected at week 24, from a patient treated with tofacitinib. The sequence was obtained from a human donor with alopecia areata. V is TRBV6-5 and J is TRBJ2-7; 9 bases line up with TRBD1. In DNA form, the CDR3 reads TGTGCCAGCAGTTACGGGACAGGGACCTACGAGCAGTACTTC. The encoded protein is CASSYGTGTYEQYF.